Below, one TCR beta chain is given with its context. This CDR3 is 17 amino acids long. With 6 bases removed from V and 0 bases from J, the gap between germline ends came to 17 bases. Germline V lookup: CDR1 MDHEN, CDR2 SYDVKM. Membership in each cohort depended on participant-reported clinical history. The data belong to a study of blood T cell repertoires in COVID-19. In the authors' workflow: From reference gene primer amplification, estimates of nucleated cell counts were derived. Assay used: immunoSEQ multiplex PCR; TCRdb lists only in-frame clones, some missing. D and trimming come from the DNA, and the V and J calls and clone size come from that table. This sample has about 250,000 clones, with approximately 85% found just once.

Sequenced: PBMCs or T cells enriched from blood (not recorded which). V and J are TRBV28 and TRBJ1-4, with TRBD1 as a possible D gene (5 bases). The TCR comes from a woman aged 25 to 39 who had recovered from COVID-19. CDR3 sequence reads: CASRPILQGATNEKLFF. In DNA form, the CDR3 reads TGTGCCAGCAGACCTATTCTTCAGGGCGCAACTAATGAAAAACTGTTTTTT.